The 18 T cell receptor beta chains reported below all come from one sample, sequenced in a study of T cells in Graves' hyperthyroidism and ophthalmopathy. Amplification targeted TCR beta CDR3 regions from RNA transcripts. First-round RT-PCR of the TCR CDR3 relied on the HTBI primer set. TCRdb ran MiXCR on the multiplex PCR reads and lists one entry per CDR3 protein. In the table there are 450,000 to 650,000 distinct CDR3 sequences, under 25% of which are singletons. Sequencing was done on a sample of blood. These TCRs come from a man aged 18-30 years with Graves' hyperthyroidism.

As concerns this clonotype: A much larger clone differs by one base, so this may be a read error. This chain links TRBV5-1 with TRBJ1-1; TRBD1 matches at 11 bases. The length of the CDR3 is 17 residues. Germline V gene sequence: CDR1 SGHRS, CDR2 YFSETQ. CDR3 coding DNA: TGCGCCAGCAGCCCATGGACAGGGGGCTGGTCTGGTACTGAAGCTTGCTTT. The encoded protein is CASSPWTGGWSGTEACF.

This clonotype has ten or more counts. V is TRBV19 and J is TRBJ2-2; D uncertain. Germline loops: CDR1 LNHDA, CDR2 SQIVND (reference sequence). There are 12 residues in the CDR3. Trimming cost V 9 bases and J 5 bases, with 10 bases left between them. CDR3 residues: CASSIRTGELFF. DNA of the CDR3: TGTGCCAGCAGCATAAGGACCGGGGAGCTGTTTTTT.

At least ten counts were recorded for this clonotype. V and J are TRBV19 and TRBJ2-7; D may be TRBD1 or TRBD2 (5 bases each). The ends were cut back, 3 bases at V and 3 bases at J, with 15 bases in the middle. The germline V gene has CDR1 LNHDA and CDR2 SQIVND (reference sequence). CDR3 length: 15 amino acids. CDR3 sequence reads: CASSIKAGALYEQYF. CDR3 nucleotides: TGTGCCAGTAGTATTAAGGCCGGGGCACTCTACGAGCAGTACTTC.

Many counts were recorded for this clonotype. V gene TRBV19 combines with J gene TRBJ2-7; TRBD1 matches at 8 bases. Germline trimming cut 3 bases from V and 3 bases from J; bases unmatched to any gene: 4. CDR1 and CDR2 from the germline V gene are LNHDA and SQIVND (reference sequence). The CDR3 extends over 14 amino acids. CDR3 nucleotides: TGTGCCAGTAGTATCCCAGGACAGGGCTACGAGCAGTACTTC. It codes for CASSIPGQGYEQYF.

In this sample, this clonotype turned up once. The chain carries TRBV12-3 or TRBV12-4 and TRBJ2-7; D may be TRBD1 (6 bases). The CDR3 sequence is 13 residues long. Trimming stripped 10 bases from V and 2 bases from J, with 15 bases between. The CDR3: CATKVTGAYEQYF. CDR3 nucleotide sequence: TGTGCCACCAAAGTGACAGGAGCCTACGAGCAGTACTTC.

In DNA, the CDR3 is TGTGCCAGCAGCTTAGGCCAAGAAGCTAATTCACCCCTCCACTTT. Amino acid sequence: CASSLGQEANSPLHF. The chain couples TRBV13 to TRBJ1-6; D gene unclear. Between the trimmed V and J ends, which lost 0 bases and 6 bases, there was a span of 9 bases. Germline V gene sequence: CDR1 PRHDT, CDR2 FYEKMQ (reference sequence). CDR3 size: 15 residues. Filled out from reference TRBV13 and TRBJ1-6, the complete variable domain reads AAGVIQSPRHLIKEKRETATLKCYPIPRHDTVYWYQQGPGQDPQFLISFYEKMQSDKGSIPDRFSAQQFSDYHSELNMSSLELGDSALYFCASSLGQEANSPLHFGNGTRLTVT.

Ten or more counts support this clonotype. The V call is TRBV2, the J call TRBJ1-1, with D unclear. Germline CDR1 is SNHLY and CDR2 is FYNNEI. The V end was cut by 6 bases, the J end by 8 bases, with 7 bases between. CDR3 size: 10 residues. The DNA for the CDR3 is TGTGCCAGCAGGCCCGACGAAGCTTTCTTT. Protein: CASRPDEAFF.

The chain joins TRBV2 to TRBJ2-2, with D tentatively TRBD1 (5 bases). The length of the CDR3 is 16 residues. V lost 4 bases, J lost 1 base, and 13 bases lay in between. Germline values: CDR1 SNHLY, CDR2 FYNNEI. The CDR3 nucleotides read TGTGCCAGCAGTGTTTGGGGCACCCTGAACACCGGGGAGCTGTTTTTT. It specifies CASSVWGTLNTGELFF. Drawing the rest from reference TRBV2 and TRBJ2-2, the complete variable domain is EPEVTQTPSHQVTQMGQEVILRCVPISNHLYFYWYRQILGQKVEFLVSFYNNEISEKSEIFDDQFSVERPDGSNFTLKIRSTKLEDSAMYFCASSVWGTLNTGELFFGEGSRLTVL.

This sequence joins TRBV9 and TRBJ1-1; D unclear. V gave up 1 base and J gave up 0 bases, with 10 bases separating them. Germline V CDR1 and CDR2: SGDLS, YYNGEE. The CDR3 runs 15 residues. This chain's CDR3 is CASSVTSYMNTEAFF. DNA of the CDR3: TGTGCCAGCAGCGTAACTAGTTACATGAACACTGAAGCTTTCTTT.

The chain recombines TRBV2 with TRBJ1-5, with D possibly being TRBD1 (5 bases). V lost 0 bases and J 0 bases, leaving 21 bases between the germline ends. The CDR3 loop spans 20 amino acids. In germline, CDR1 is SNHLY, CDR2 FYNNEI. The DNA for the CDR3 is TGTGCCAGCAGTGAAGCCAATAGCGGGACGCTGTTCTATAGCAATCAGCCCCAGCATTTT. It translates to CASSEANSGTLFYSNQPQHF. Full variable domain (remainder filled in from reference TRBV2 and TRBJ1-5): EPEVTQTPSHQVTQMGQEVILRCVPISNHLYFYWYRQILGQKVEFLVSFYNNEISEKSEIFDDQFSVERPDGSNFTLKIRSTKLEDSAMYFCASSEANSGTLFYSNQPQHFGDGTRLSIL.

DNA for the CDR3: TGTGCCAGCAGCGAAACAGGGGGAGGAGGCACTGAAGCTTTCTTT. Translation gives CASSETGGGGTEAFF. The V gene is TRBV7-3, the J gene TRBJ1-1, with 8 positions matching TRBD1. The length of the CDR3 is 15 residues. The germline V gene encodes CDR1 SGHTA and CDR2 FQGTGA. Germline trimming cut 5 bases from V and 4 bases from J; bases unmatched to any gene: 9.

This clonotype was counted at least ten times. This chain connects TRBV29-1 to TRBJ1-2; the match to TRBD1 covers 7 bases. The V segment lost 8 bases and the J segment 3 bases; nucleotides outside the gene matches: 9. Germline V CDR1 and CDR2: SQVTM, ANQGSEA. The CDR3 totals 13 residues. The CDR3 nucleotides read TGCAGCCTGAGAGAGGGGGCGGACTATGGCTACACCTTC. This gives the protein CSLREGADYGYTF.

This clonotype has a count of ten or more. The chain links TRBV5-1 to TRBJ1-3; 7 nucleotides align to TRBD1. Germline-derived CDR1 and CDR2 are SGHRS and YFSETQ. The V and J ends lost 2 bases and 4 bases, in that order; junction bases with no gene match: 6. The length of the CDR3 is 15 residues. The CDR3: CASSFGQELGNTIYF. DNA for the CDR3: TGCGCCAGCAGCTTCGGACAGGAGCTAGGAAACACCATATATTTT.

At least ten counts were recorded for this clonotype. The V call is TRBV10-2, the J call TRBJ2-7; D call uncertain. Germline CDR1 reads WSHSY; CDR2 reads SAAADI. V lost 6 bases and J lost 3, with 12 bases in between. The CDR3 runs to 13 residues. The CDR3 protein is CASSQDPSYEQYF. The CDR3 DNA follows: TGCGCCAGCAGCCAAGACCCTAGCTACGAGCAGTACTTC.

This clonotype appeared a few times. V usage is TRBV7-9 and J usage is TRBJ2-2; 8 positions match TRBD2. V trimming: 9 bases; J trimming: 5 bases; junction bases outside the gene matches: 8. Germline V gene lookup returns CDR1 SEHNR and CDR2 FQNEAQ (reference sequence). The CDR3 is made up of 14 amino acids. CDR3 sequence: CASAGGGPTGELFF. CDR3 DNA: TGTGCCAGTGCCGGGGGGGGCCCGACCGGGGAGCTGTTTTTT.

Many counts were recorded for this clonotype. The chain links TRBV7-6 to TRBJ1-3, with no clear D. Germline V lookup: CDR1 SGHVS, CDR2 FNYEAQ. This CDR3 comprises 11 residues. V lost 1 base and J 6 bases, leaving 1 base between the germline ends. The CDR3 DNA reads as TGTGCCAGCAGCTTAGAAAACACCATATATTTT. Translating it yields CASSLENTIYF.

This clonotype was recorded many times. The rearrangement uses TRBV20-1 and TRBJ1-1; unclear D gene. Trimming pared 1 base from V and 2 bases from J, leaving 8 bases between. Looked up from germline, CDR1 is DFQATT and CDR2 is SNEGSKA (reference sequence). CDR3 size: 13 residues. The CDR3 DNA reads TGCAGTGCTAGAGTACACATCAACACTGAAGCTTTCTTT. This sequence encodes CSARVHINTEAFF.

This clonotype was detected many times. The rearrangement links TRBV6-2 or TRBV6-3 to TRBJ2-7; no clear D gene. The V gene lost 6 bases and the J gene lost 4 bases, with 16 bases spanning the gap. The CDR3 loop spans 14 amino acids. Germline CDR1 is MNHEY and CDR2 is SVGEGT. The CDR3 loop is CASSISLSAYEQYF. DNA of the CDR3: TGTGCCAGCAGCATCAGCTTATCGGCTTACGAGCAGTACTTC.